These 19 T cell receptor beta chains share one sample of origin, sequenced in a study of shared clonotypes between healthy human individuals. CD45RO-negative, CCR7-selected cells formed the naive CD8 fraction, which excluded terminally differentiated effector memory CD45RA+ cells. The protocol was immunoSEQ multiplex PCR, while the TCRdb copy is restricted to in-frame clones and leaves out a portion. The sample lists 600,000 or so clones, 85% to 95% occurring once. The source material was naive CD8+ T cells sorted from blood. Receptors were obtained from a woman in her twenties or thirties in good health.

The gene calls are TRBV28 and TRBJ2-7; 11 nucleotides line up with TRBD2. V dropped 4 bases and J dropped 5; count of bases not matched to a gene: 4. CDR3 length equals 14 residues. Germline loops: CDR1 MDHEN, CDR2 SYDVKM. The CDR3 bases are TGTGCCAGCAGTTATCGACTAGCGGGAAACGAGCAGTACTTC. Residues: CASSYRLAGNEQYF.

The genes are TRBV13 and TRBJ2-2, with 13 bases matching TRBD2. The CDR3 is made up of 17 amino acids. Per the germline V gene, CDR1 is PRHDT and CDR2 is FYEKMQ (reference sequence). V dropped 3 bases and J dropped 7; count of bases not matched to a gene: 8. The CDR3 spells CASSLGGLAGVGGELFF. CDR3 nucleotide sequence: TGTGCCAGCAGCTTGGGAGGACTAGCGGGAGTTGGCGGGGAGCTGTTTTTT.

The chain couples TRBV6-6 to TRBJ2-1; tentative D call: TRBD1 (5 bases). Trimming left V 2 bases short and J 3 bases short, with 11 bases between. The CDR3 runs to 15 residues. CDR1 is MNHNY and CDR2 is SVGAGI in the germline V gene (reference sequence). The CDR3 DNA follows: TGTGCCAGCAGTTACAACCAGGGTAGCTACAATGAGCAGTTCTTC. Translated: CASSYNQGSYNEQFF.

V gene TRBV27 combines with J gene TRBJ2-7, with a tentative D call TRBD1 (5 bases). The CDR3 is 16 amino acids. Trimming cost V 0 bases and J 0 bases, with 12 bases left between them. Germline values: CDR1 MNHEY, CDR2 SMNVEV (reference sequence). CDR3 amino acids: CASSLSAGQSSYEQYF. The CDR3 nucleotides read TGTGCCAGCAGTTTATCGGCAGGGCAGAGCTCCTACGAGCAGTACTTC.

This chain links TRBV7-2 with TRBJ2-1; D uncertain. This CDR3 is 14 amino acids long. V was pared by 3 bases and J by 8 bases, with 14 bases between. Germline lookup yields CDR1 SGHTA and CDR2 FQGNSA. The CDR3 bases are TGTGCCAGCAGCTTTTGGAGCACATGGGATGAGCAGTTCTTC. It is translated as CASSFWSTWDEQFF.

This clone has only a few counts. The chain joins TRBV28 to TRBJ1-2; TRBD1 matches 9 bases. Germline values: CDR1 MDHEN, CDR2 SYDVKM. There are 14 residues in the CDR3. V shed 5 bases, J shed 4 bases, and the junction held 5 bases outside the gene matches. In DNA, the CDR3 is TGTGCCAGCAGTCCACAGGGGGCTGGCTATGGCTACACCTTC. Translation gives CASSPQGAGYGYTF.

There are a few counts of this clone. CDR3 residues: CASSSGRTDQPQHF. The CDR3 bases are TGTGCCAGCAGCTCAGGACGGACCGATCAGCCCCAGCATTTT. The chain links TRBV13 to TRBJ1-5; D not resolved. The V gene lost 4 bases and the J gene lost 5 bases, with 12 bases spanning the gap. Germline V lookup: CDR1 PRHDT, CDR2 FYEKMQ (reference sequence). The CDR3 is 14 amino acids.

This clone was recorded a few times. The chain combines TRBV19 with TRBJ2-7; TRBD2 agrees at 11 bases. There are 15 residues in the CDR3. Germline V gene lookup returns CDR1 LNHDA and CDR2 SQIVND (reference sequence). Trimming at V came to 2 bases and at J to 3 bases, leaving 3 bases not matched to a gene. The CDR3 DNA follows: TGTGCCAGTAGTATAACTAGCGGGAGTATCTACGAGCAGTACTTC. This codes for CASSITSGSIYEQYF.

A single count supports this clone. At one end, the junction sequence differs from germline, possibly due to a read error. The same CDR3 arises from other DNA sequences in this sample as well. This sequence joins TRBV28 and TRBJ1-3; D remains ambiguous. This CDR3 is built from 12 residues. Germline-derived CDR1 and CDR2 are MDHEN and SYDVKM. The CDR3 DNA reads TGTGCCAGCAGTTTTACTGGTAACACCATATATTTT. Protein product: CASSFTGNTIYF.

The gene calls are TRBV10-1 and TRBJ2-3, with TRBD2 as a possible D gene (5 bases). CDR3 length: 15 amino acids. V was pared by 0 bases and J by 8 bases, with 15 bases between. CDR1 is WNHNN and CDR2 is SYGVQD in the germline V gene (reference sequence). The CDR3 DNA is TGCGCCAGCAGTGAGTCGAGCCTTTTCGAGGGTACGCAGTATTTT. Amino acid sequence: CASSESSLFEGTQYF.

This clone has just one count. The chain employs TRBV28 and TRBJ1-5; possible D gene TRBD1, 5 bases. Germline assignment: CDR1 MDHEN and CDR2 SYDVKM. The CDR3 is made up of 14 amino acids. Trimming stripped 6 bases from V and 2 bases from J, with 11 bases between. The CDR3 reads CASSLRGGNQPQHF. The CDR3 region has the DNA TGTGCCAGCAGCCTAAGGGGCGGCAATCAGCCCCAGCATTTT.

V and J are TRBV14 and TRBJ2-2, with D hard to call. Germline-derived CDR1 and CDR2 are SGHDN and FVKESK. The CDR3 is made up of 19 amino acids. Trimming removed 4 bases from V and 1 base from J, with 22 bases in between. The CDR3 protein is CASSPHRVIWERNTGELFF. DNA for the CDR3: TGTGCCAGCAGCCCCCACCGAGTTATTTGGGAAAGGAACACCGGGGAGCTGTTTTTT.

This clone has just one count. This chain uses TRBV2 with TRBJ2-7; possible D gene TRBD2, 5 bases. Germline CDR1 SNHLY, CDR2 FYNNEI. The V and J ends lost 9 bases and 0 bases respectively, with 15 bases between them. The CDR3 has 14 residues. The CDR3 nucleotides are TGTGCCAGGACCAAGACGGCGGGCTCCTACGAGCAGTACTTC. It translates to CARTKTAGSYEQYF.

The chain joins TRBV7-9 to TRBJ2-7; 7 positions match TRBD1. Germline V gives CDR1 SEHNR, CDR2 FQNEAQ (reference sequence). The CDR3 is 15 residues long. V shed 5 bases and J 4 bases; nucleotides not matched to a gene: 11. The CDR3 reads CASSQNKGGGYEQYF. The CDR3, as DNA: TGTGCCAGCAGCCAAAATAAAGGGGGCGGGTACGAGCAGTACTTC.

The table lists this clone with a count of one. The chain uses TRBV5-1 and TRBJ1-3; TRBD1 is a possible D gene (5 bases). In germline, CDR1 is SGHRS, CDR2 YFSETQ. V lost 0 bases, J lost 1 base, and 14 bases lay in between. The CDR3 has 17 amino acids. As DNA, the CDR3 is TGCGCCAGCAGCTTGGCAGGGCCCTTAGGGTCTGGAAACACCATATATTTT. It codes for CASSLAGPLGSGNTIYF.

The chain has TRBV5-1 and TRBJ1-3; D may be TRBD1 (5 bases). This CDR3 has 16 amino acids. Germline CDR1 reads SGHRS; CDR2 reads YFSETQ. V dropped 4 bases and J dropped 0 bases, with 14 bases sitting between them. CDR3 region: CASSPDTPISGNTIYF. The DNA for the CDR3 is TGCGCCAGCAGCCCGGACACTCCTATCTCTGGAAACACCATATATTTT.

The rearrangement uses TRBV6-1 and TRBJ1-3; D gene ambiguous. This CDR3 has 17 amino acids. CDR1 is MNHNS, CDR2 SASEGT, per germline. V was cut by 0 bases and J by 7 bases, with 19 bases left in between. The CDR3 sequence: CASSEARIQTVLNTIYF. CDR3 in DNA: TGTGCCAGCAGTGAAGCGCGGATACAGACGGTATTGAACACCATATATTTT.

CDR3 region: CASSLRSSVTYEQYF. DNA of the CDR3: TGTGCCAGCAGTTTAAGGTCTAGCGTGACCTACGAGCAGTACTTC. V usage is TRBV27 and J usage is TRBJ2-7, with D possibly matching TRBD2 (6 bases). Per germline, CDR1 MNHEY and CDR2 SMNVEV (reference sequence). V was shortened by 2 bases and J by 2 bases, with 13 bases between the two germline ends. The CDR3 runs to 15 residues.

The V call is TRBV5-4, the J call TRBJ2-7, with D hard to call. The length of the CDR3 is 15 residues. Germline V CDR1 and CDR2: SGHNT, YYREEE (reference sequence). V lost 0 bases and J 3 bases, leaving 13 bases between the germline ends. CDR3 coding DNA: TGTGCCAGCAGCTTGGAACCAGGCAGGATCTACGAGCAGTACTTC. Encoded protein: CASSLEPGRIYEQYF.